The sequence of this T cell receptor beta chain was determined in a study of Graves' ophthalmopathy and Graves' hyperthyroidism. On this clonotype: Antigen specificity is unknown.

Diagnosis was based on clinical symptoms, serum thyroxine, TRAb, thyroid ultrasound and orbital computed tomography. Study conclusions and caveats: Among expanded thyroid clonotypes above 0.001 frequency, most also occurred in blood.

The trim removed 5 bases at V and 4 bases at J, leaving 6 bases unmatched. The length of the CDR3 is 15 residues. The germline V gene encodes CDR1 LNHDA and CDR2 SQIVND (reference sequence). Using RNA transcripts, the TCR beta CDR3 regions were amplified. First-round RT-PCR relied on HTBI primers, and a second-round multiplex PCR came next. TCRdb processed the multiplex PCR reads anew with MiXCR; each CDR3 protein has one entry. The sample has more than 150,000 distinct CDR3 sequences, over 35% seen once. Sequenced: peripheral blood. The V and J genes are TRBV19 and TRBJ1-2; 11 bases align to TRBD1. The clonotype was recovered from a woman between 40 and 55 years old with Graves' ophthalmopathy. The CDR3 DNA reads TGTGCCAGTAGTGCCGGGACAGGGGGTGGCTATGGCTACACCTTC. Translation gives CASSAGTGGGYGYTF. The whole variable domain, remainder taken from reference TRBV19 and TRBJ1-2, is DGGITQSPKYLFRKEGQNVTLSCEQNLNHDAMYWYRQDPGQGLRLIYYSQIVNDFQKGDIAEGYSVSREKKESFPLTVTSAQKNPTAFYLCASSAGTGGGYGYTFGSGTRLTVV.